Below, one T cell receptor beta chain is given with its context. Its antigen is unidentified. This table comes from immunoSEQ multiplex PCR, and its TCRdb copy is limited to in-frame clones, with some not included. Of 2 million to 2.5 million clones listed, over 90% are singletons. Naive CD4+ cells were CD45RA-selected; the remaining cells were memory. These data are taken from a study of shared clonotypes between healthy human individuals. Trimming removed 2 bases at V and 4 bases at J, with 14 bases between. CDR3 length: 16 residues. Germline CDR1 is MNHEY and CDR2 is SMNVEV (reference sequence). Findings of the study overall: A few donors showed sharing of around 5% of naive CD4 clonotypes. Clonotype sharing among donors was expected to depend on sequencing depth. Larger estimated richness was generally seen in naive subsets than in memory subsets.

Specimen: naive CD4+ T cells from PBMCs. Subset denoted: CD45RA+ positively selected. The TCR originated in a man between 18 and 35 years old in good health. Some clones in this sample may be carry-over from other donors' samples. This chain links TRBV27 with TRBJ2-2; D may be TRBD1 (6 bases). CDR3 nucleotides: TGTGCCAGCAGTTTAATAAGGACAGTCTCCACCGGGGAGCTGTTTTTT. Protein product: CASSLIRTVSTGELFF.